The 20 T cell receptor beta chains reported below all come from one sample, sequenced in a study of T cells in localized non-small cell lung cancer. Here immunoSEQ multiplex PCR was the method, and the copy in TCRdb shows in-frame clones only, minus some. Of approximately 24,000 clones listed, around 85% are singletons. The sample was peripheral blood, taken before any cancer treatment. The receptors were gathered from a man aged 40 to 75 with stage III squamous cell lung carcinoma.

The rearrangement uses TRBV7-2 and TRBJ2-1; 9 nucleotides line up with TRBD1. Trimming cost V 5 bases and J 6 bases; bases outside gene matches: 5. This CDR3 is built from 14 residues. CDR1 SGHTA and CDR2 FQGNSA come from the germline V gene. The CDR3 bases are TGTGCCAGCAGCCTCCGGGACAGGGCCAATGAGCAGTTCTTC. Its protein is CASSLRDRANEQFF. Filled out from reference TRBV7-2 and TRBJ2-1, the complete variable domain reads GAGVSQSPSNKVTEKGKDVELRCDPISGHTALYWYRQSLGQGLEFLIYFQGNSAPDKSGLPSDRFSAERTGGSVSTLTIQRTQQEDSAVYLCASSLRDRANEQFFGPGTRLTVL.

The chain is built from TRBV21-1 and TRBJ2-4; the DNA was not compared with TRBD2, the D call given in the table. TRBV21-1 corresponds to a pseudogene. This CDR3 region has 13 residues. The CDR3 DNA reads TGTGCCAGCGTCATCCCGGGGGGGGACATTCAGTACTTC. This codes for CASVIPGGDIQYF.

The chain carries TRBV7-2 and TRBJ1-5; D gene uncertain. Germline CDR1 and CDR2: SGHTA and FQGNSA. Trimming pared 5 bases from V and 5 bases from J, leaving 25 bases between. The length of the CDR3 is 18 residues. The DNA of the CDR3 is TGTGCCAGCAGCCATCTTACGCTACATCCAAAGTCTCATCAGCCCCAGCATTTT. Protein: CASSHLTLHPKSHQPQHF.

The chain combines TRBV30 with TRBJ2-1, with D possibly matching TRBD1 (6 bases). Between the trimmed V and J ends, which lost 2 bases and 7 bases, there was a span of 18 bases. Germline V gene sequence: CDR1 GTSNPN, CDR2 SVGIG (reference sequence). The CDR3 extends over 15 amino acids. DNA for the CDR3: TGTGCCTGGAGTTCTGGGGGCCCCCTTATGAATGAGCAGTTCTTC. Protein product: CAWSSGGPLMNEQFF.

The chain is built from TRBV30 and TRBJ2-2; D unresolved. CDR3 length: 15 amino acids. From germline, CDR1 is GTSNPN and CDR2 SVGIG (reference sequence). The V and J ends lost 0 bases and 1 base respectively, with 9 bases between them. This CDR3 is CAWSVLTENTGELFF. The CDR3 DNA sequence: TGTGCCTGGAGTGTACTTACGGAGAACACCGGGGAGCTGTTTTTT.

There are a few counts of this clone. The chain couples TRBV7-8 to TRBJ2-1; possibly TRBD2 for D (5 bases). Germline CDR1 reads SGHVS; CDR2 reads FQNEAQ. Between the trimmed V and J ends, which lost 7 bases and 8 bases, there was a span of 21 bases. The CDR3 is 15 amino acids. The CDR3 nucleotides are TGTGCCAGCACTAGGTCGCCTAGCACAAGCGATGAGCAGTTCTTC. This gives the protein CASTRSPSTSDEQFF.

Only a few counts were recorded for this clone. This chain joins TRBV19 and TRBJ1-5; 8 bases agree with TRBD1. V trimming: 7 bases; J trimming: 2 bases; junction bases outside the gene matches: 1. This CDR3 region has 13 residues. CDR1 and CDR2 (germline): LNHDA, SQIVND (reference sequence). The CDR3, as DNA: TGTGCCAGTATGACAGGGGGCAATCAGCCCCAGCATTTT. As protein: CASMTGGNQPQHF.

This chain uses TRBV7-9 with TRBJ2-5; D perhaps matches TRBD2 (7 bases). With 8 bases removed from V and 1 base from J, the gap between germline ends came to 14 bases. The CDR3 is 14 amino acids. CDR1 is SEHNR and CDR2 is FQNEAQ in the germline V gene (reference sequence). CDR3 loop: CASGGAVAQETQYF. CDR3 bases: TGTGCCAGCGGGGGGGCTGTGGCCCAAGAGACCCAGTACTTC.

The rearrangement joins TRBV6-6 to TRBJ1-5; no firm D call. With 7 bases removed from V and 7 bases from J, the gap between germline ends came to 17 bases. The CDR3 contains 14 residues. The V gene's germline CDR1 is MNHNY and CDR2 SVGAGI (reference sequence). In nucleotides, the CDR3 is TGTGCCAGCACCCTGGGAGAGGCCAGGCAGCCCCAGCATTTT. Encoded protein: CASTLGEARQPQHF.

The V call is TRBV7-2, the J call TRBJ1-3; D gene uncertain. The CDR3 contains 12 residues. From germline, CDR1 is SGHTA and CDR2 FQGNSA. Deletions cut 5 bases from V and 4 bases from J, with 6 bases between. The CDR3 region is CASSPTGNTIYF. CDR3 bases: TGTGCCAGCAGCCCCACCGGAAACACCATATATTTT.

The chain has TRBV28 and TRBJ1-3; D ambiguous. V was pared by 11 bases and J by 4 bases, with 12 bases between. The CDR3 runs to 12 residues. Germline V gene lookup returns CDR1 MDHEN and CDR2 SYDVKM. The DNA for the CDR3 is TGTGCCGCCGGGATCTTGGGAAACACCATATATTTT. It encodes CAAGILGNTIYF. Based on the CDR3 plus reference TRBV28 and TRBJ1-3, the full variable domain is DVKVTQSSRYLVKRTGEKVFLECVQDMDHENMFWYRQDPGLGLRLIYFSYDVKMKEKGDIPEGYSVSREKKERFSLILESASTNQTSMYLCAAGILGNTIYFGEGSWLTVV.

The chain recombines TRBV4-1 with TRBJ2-2; 9 bases line up with TRBD1. The CDR3 runs 18 residues. V dropped 4 bases and J dropped 7; count of bases not matched to a gene: 16. Germline CDR1 is MGHRA and CDR2 is YSYEKL. CDR3 sequence reads: CASSPEGTGTSRSGELFF. The CDR3 nucleotides read TGCGCCAGCAGCCCCGAGGGGACAGGGACGTCCCGGAGCGGGGAGCTGTTTTTT.

V and J are TRBV27 and TRBJ2-4; 7 positions agree with TRBD1. This CDR3 has 16 amino acids. CDR1 and CDR2 from the germline V gene are MNHEY and SMNVEV (reference sequence). Unmatched junction bases numbered 8, after V lost 4 bases and J lost 2 bases. CDR3 nucleotides: TGTGCCAGCAGTTCCGCCGGGACAGCTACCAAAAACATTCAGTACTTC. This codes for CASSSAGTATKNIQYF.

The genes are TRBV7-9 and TRBJ1-5; TRBD1 matches 9 bases. Germline V lookup: CDR1 SEHNR, CDR2 FQNEAQ (reference sequence). V lost 3 bases and J lost 7; bases outside the gene matches: 1. This CDR3 spans 13 amino acids. In DNA form, the CDR3 reads TGTGCCAGCAGCTTTGGACAGGGGCAGCCCCAGCATTTT. Translating it yields CASSFGQGQPQHF.

The chain is built from TRBV30 and TRBJ1-5; D unresolved. Trimming pared 1 base from V and 3 bases from J, leaving 7 bases between. Germline V gives CDR1 GTSNPN, CDR2 SVGIG (reference sequence). The CDR3 has 13 residues. The chain's CDR3 is CAWSEQNNQPQHF. The CDR3, as DNA: TGTGCCTGGAGTGAACAGAACAATCAGCCCCAGCATTTT.

The CDR3 here is CASSTKDGRGEKLFF. For the CDR3, the DNA is TGTGCCAGCAGCACGAAGGACGGAAGAGGTGAAAAACTGTTTTTT. The chain couples TRBV13 to TRBJ1-4; D remains unclear. The CDR3 consists of 15 residues. V was pared by 5 bases and J by 7 bases, with 17 bases between. From germline, CDR1 is PRHDT and CDR2 FYEKMQ (reference sequence).

The V call is TRBV19, the J call TRBJ1-1, with D possibly being TRBD1 (5 bases). The ends were cut back, 5 bases at V and 4 bases at J, with 23 bases in the middle. The CDR3 length is 17 residues. CDR1 is LNHDA and CDR2 is SQIVND in the germline V gene (reference sequence). CDR3: CASSLHQGGPRGTEAFF. Here the CDR3 DNA reads TGTGCCAGTAGTCTCCACCAGGGAGGCCCAAGGGGCACTGAAGCTTTCTTT.

Regarding this clone: An end of the junction differs from the germline gene, which may be a read error. The chain carries TRBV27 and TRBJ1-3; D might be TRBD1 (6 bases). CDR1 and CDR2 from the germline V gene are MNHEY and SMNVEV (reference sequence). The CDR3 is 15 amino acids. The DNA for the CDR3 is TGTGCCAGCAGTTTAGACAGGAGCTCTAGAAACACCATATATTTT. Translated, it gives CASSLDRSSRNTIYF.

The gene calls are TRBV7-2 and TRBJ2-3; D ambiguous. The ends were cut back, 5 bases at V and 3 bases at J, with 18 bases in the middle. In germline, CDR1 is SGHTA, CDR2 FQGNSA. The CDR3 is 16 residues long. CDR3 loop: CASSRQTQFGTDTQYF. CDR3 DNA: TGTGCCAGCAGCCGCCAGACGCAGTTCGGGACAGATACGCAGTATTTT.

The V call is TRBV28, the J call TRBJ1-1; possible D gene TRBD1, 6 bases. The length of the CDR3 is 15 residues. V lost 7 bases and J lost 6, with 21 bases in between. Germline V gives CDR1 MDHEN, CDR2 SYDVKM. The CDR3 protein is CASIQLGGAVAEAFF. CDR3 in DNA: TGTGCCAGCATCCAACTCGGGGGGGCCGTGGCTGAAGCTTTCTTT. The variable domain in full, completed from reference TRBV28 and TRBJ1-1, reads DVKVTQSSRYLVKRTGEKVFLECVQDMDHENMFWYRQDPGLGLRLIYFSYDVKMKEKGDIPEGYSVSREKKERFSLILESASTNQTSMYLCASIQLGGAVAEAFFGQGTRLTVV.